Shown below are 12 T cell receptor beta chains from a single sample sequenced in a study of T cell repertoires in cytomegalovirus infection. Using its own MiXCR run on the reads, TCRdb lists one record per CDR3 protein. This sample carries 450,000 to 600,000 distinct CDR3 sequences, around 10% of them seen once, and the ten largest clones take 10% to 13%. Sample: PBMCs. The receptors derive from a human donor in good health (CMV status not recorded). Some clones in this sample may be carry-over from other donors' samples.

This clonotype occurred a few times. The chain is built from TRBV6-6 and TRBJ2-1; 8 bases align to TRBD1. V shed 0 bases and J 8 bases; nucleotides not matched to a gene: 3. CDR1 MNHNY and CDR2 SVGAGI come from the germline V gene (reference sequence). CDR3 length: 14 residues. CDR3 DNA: TGTGCCAGCAGTTACTCACAGGGGGGCGATGAGCAGTTCTTC. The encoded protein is CASSYSQGGDEQFF.

CDR3 in amino acids: CATSEGLAYEQYF. The CDR3 nucleotides are TGTGCCACCTCAGAGGGACTAGCATACGAGCAGTACTTC. J is TRBJ2-7 and V is TRBV14; 9 nucleotides agree with TRBD2. This CDR3 has 13 amino acids. Germline lookup yields CDR1 SGHDN and CDR2 FVKESK. The ends lost 10 bases at V and 4 bases at J; junction bases unmatched: 8.

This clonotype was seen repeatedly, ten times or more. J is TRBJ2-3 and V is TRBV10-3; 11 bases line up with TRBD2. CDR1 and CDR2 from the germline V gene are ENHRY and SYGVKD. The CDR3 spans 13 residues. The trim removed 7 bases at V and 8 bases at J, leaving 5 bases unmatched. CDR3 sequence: CAITPGTSGTQYF. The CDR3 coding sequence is TGTGCCATCACGCCCGGGACTAGCGGTACGCAGTATTTT.

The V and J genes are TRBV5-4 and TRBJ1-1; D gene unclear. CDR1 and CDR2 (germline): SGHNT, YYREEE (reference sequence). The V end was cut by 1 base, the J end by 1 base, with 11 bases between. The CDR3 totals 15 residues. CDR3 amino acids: CASSLITWGNTEAFF. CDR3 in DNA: TGTGCCAGCAGCTTGATTACATGGGGGAACACTGAAGCTTTCTTT.

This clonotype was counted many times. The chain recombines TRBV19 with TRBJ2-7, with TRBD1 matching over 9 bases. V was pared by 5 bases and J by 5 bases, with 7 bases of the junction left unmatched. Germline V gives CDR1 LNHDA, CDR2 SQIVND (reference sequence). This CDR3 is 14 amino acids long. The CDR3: CASSLGDRVNEQYF. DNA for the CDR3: TGTGCCAGTAGTCTTGGGGACAGGGTCAACGAGCAGTACTTC.

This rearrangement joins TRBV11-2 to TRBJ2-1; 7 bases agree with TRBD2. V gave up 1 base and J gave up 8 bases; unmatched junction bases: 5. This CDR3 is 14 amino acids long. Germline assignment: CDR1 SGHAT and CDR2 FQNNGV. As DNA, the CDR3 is TGTGCCAGCAGCTTAGGGGGGGGGGGGGATGAGCAGTTCTTC. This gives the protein CASSLGGGGDEQFF.

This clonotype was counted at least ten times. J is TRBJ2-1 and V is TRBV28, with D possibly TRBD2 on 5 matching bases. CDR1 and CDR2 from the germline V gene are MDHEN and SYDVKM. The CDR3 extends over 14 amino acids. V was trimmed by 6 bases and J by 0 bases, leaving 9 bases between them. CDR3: CASRDLSSYNEQFF. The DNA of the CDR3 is TGTGCCAGCAGGGACTTGAGCTCCTACAATGAGCAGTTCTTC.

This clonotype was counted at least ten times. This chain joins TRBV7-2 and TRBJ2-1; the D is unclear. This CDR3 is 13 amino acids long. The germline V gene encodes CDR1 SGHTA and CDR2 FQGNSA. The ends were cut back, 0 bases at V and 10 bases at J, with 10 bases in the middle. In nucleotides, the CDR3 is TGTGCCAGCAGCTTAGCCAGGCGTGGGGAGCAGTTCTTC. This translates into CASSLARRGEQFF. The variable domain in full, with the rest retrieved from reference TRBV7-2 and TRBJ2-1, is GAGVSQSPSNKVTEKGKDVELRCDPISGHTALYWYRQSLGQGLEFLIYFQGNSAPDKSGLPSDRFSAERTGGSVSTLTIQRTQQEDSAVYLCASSLARRGEQFFGPGTRLTVL.

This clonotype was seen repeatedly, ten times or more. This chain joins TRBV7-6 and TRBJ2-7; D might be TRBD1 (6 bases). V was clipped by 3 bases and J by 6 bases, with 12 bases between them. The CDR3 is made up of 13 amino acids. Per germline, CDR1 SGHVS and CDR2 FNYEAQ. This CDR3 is CASSFRGEGEQYF. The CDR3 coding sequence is TGTGCCAGCAGCTTCAGGGGCGAGGGCGAGCAGTACTTC. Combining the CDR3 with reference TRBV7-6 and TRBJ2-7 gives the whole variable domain GAGVSQSPRYKVTKRGQDVALRCDPISGHVSLYWYRQALGQGPEFLTYFNYEAQQDKSGLPNDRFSAERPEGSISTLTIQRTEQRDSAMYRCASSFRGEGEQYFGPGTRLTVT.

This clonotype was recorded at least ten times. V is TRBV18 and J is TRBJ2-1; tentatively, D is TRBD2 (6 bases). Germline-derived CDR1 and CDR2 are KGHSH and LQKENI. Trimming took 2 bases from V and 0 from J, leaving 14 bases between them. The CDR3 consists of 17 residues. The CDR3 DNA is TGTGCCAGCTCACCAAGGCCGGCGGGGAGCTCCTACAATGAGCAGTTCTTC. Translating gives CASSPRPAGSSYNEQFF.

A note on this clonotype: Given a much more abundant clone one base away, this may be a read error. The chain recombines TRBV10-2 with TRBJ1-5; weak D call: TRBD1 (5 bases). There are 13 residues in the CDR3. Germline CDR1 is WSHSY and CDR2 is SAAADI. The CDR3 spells CASSEGGAQHQHF. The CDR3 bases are TGCGCCAGCAGTGAGGGGGGAGCTCAGCACCAGCATTTT.

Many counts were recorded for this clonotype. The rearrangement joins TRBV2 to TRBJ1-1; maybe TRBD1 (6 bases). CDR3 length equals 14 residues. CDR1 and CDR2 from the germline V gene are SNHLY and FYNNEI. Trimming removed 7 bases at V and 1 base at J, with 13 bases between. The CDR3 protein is CASIGEDRNTEAFF. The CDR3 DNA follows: TGTGCCAGCATCGGAGAGGACAGGAACACTGAAGCTTTCTTT.